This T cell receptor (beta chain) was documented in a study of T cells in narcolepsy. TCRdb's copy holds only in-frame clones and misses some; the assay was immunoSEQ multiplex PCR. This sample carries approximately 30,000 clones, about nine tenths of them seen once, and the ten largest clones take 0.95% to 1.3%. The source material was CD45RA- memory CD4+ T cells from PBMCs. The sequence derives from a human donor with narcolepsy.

CDR3 in amino acids: CASSFTQGADEQFF. The CDR3 DNA sequence: TGTGCCAGCAGCTTCACCCAGGGTGCCGATGAGCAGTTCTTC. The V gene is TRBV11-2, the J gene TRBJ2-1; D may be TRBD1 (5 bases). The germline V gene encodes CDR1 SGHAT and CDR2 FQNNGV. The V and J ends lost 3 bases and 8 bases respectively, with 14 bases between them. The CDR3 has 14 residues.